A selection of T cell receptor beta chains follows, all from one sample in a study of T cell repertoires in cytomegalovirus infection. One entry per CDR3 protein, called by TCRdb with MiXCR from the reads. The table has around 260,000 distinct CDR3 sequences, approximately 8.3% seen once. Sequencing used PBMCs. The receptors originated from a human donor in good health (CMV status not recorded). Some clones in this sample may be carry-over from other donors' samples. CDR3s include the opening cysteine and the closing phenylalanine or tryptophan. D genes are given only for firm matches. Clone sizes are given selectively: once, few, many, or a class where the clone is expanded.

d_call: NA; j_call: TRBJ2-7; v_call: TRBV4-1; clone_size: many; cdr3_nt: TGCGCCAGCAGCCAAGAGGACAGTCAAACCTACGAGCAGTACTTC; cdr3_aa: CASSQEDSQTYEQYF
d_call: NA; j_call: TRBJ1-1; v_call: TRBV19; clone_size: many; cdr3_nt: TGTGCCAGTAGTATATCTGTTACGAGCACTGAAGCTTTCTTT; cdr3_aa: CASSISVTSTEAFF
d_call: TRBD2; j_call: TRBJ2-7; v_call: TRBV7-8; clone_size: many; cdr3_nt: TGTGCCAGCAGCTCAAAGCTAGCGGTCTCCTACGAGCAGTACTTC; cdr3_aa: CASSSKLAVSYEQYF
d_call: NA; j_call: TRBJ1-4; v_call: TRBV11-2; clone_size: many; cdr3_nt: TGTGCCAGCAGCCAACCACGAACCGGAAAACTGTTTTTT; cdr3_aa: CASSQPRTGKLFF
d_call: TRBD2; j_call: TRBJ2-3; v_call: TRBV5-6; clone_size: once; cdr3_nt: TGTGCCAGCAGCCCGCCTTCCGGGACTAGAGACTCAGATACGCAGTATTTT; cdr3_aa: CASSPPSGTRDSDTQYF
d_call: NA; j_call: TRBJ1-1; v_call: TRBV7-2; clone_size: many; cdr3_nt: TGTGCCAGCAGCCTCAGGGGTTCGGTGAACACTGAAGCTTTCTTT; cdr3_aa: CASSLRGSVNTEAFF
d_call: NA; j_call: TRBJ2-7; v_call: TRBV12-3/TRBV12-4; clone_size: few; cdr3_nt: TGTGCCAGCAGTTTAGGCCCAGGGAGGTCCTACGAGCAGTACTTC; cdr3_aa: CASSLGPGRSYEQYF
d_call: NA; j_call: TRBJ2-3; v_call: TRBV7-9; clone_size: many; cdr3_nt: TGTGCCAGCAGCTTCTGGGGAGATACGCAGTATTTT; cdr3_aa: CASSFWGDTQYF
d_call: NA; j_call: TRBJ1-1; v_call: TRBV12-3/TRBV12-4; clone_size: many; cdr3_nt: TGTGCCAGCAGTTTCCCCTCAGGGACGGCTAAAGAAGCTTTCTTT; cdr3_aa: CASSFPSGTAKEAFF
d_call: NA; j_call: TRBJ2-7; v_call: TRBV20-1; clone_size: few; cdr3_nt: TGCAGTGCAGGAACCAGGGGGGACGAGCAGTACTTC; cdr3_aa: CSAGTRGDEQYF
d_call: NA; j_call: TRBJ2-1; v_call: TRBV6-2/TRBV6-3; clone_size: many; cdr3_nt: TGTGCCAGCAGTTACAGATTTGCTAGCACATCTCCGAAGTTCTTC; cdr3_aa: CASSYRFASTSPKFF
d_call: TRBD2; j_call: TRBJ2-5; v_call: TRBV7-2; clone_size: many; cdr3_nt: TGTGCCAGCAGCGGGCTAGCGGGAGGCTTCCAAGAGACCCAGTACTTC; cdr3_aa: CASSGLAGGFQETQYF
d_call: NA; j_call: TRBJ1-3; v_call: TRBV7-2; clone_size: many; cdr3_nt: TGTGCCAGCAGCTTAATGGGCTCTGGAAACACCATATATTTT; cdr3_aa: CASSLMGSGNTIYF
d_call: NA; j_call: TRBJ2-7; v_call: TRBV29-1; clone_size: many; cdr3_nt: TGCAGCGTTGTCACCAACTACGAGCAGTACTTC; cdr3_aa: CSVVTNYEQYF
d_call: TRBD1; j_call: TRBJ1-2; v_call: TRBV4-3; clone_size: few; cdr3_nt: TGCGCCAGCAGCCAAGAAGGGACAGGGTCTAACTATGGCTACACCTTC; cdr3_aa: CASSQEGTGSNYGYTF
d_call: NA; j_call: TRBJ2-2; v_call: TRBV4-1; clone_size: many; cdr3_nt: TGCGCCAGCAGCCAAGATTTTGTGAGCGCCAACACCGGGGAGCTGTTTTTT; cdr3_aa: CASSQDFVSANTGELFF
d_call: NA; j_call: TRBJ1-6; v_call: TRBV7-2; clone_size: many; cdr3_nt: TGTGCCAGCAGCTTAGTGGCAGGGGTTAATTCACCCCTCCACTTT; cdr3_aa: CASSLVAGVNSPLHF
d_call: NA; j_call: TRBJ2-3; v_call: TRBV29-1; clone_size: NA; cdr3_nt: TGCAGCGTTGGGACCGCCACGCAGTATTTT; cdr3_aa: CSVGTATQYF
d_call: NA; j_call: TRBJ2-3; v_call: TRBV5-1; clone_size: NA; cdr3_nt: TGCGCCAGCAGCTTTCGAGGTAGCTCGGAGACAGATACGCAGTATTTT; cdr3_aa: CASSFRGSSETDTQYF
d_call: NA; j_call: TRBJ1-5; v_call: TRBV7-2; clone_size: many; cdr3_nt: TGTGCCAGCAGCTTAGTAAGGGACCAGCCCCAGCATTTT; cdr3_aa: CASSLVRDQPQHF
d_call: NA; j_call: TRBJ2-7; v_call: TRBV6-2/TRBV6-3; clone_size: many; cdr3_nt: TGTGCCACCAGTGAGGGAGCGGTACGCTCCTACGAGCAGTACTTC; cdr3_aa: CATSEGAVRSYEQYF
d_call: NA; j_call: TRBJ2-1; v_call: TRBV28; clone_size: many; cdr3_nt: TGTGCCAGCAGTTTATCAGGTGCCAGGACAGAAAAGTTCTTC; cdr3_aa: CASSLSGARTEKFF
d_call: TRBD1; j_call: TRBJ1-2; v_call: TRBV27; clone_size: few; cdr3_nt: TGTGCCAGCAGTTTAGGGACAGGGGGAGCTGGCTACACCTTC; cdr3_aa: CASSLGTGGAGYTF
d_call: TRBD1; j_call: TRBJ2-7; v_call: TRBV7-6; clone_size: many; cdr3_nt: TGTGCCAGCAGCTCCAATCACAGGGGGCAGTTCGAGCAGTACTTC; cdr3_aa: CASSSNHRGQFEQYF
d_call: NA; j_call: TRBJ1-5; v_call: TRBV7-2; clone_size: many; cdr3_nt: TGTGCCAGCAGCTTATTAGTCGATCAGCCCCAGCATTTT; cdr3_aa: CASSLLVDQPQHF
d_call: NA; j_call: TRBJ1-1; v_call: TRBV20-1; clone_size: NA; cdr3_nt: TGCAGTGCTCCCGCAGGAGAAGCTTTCTTT; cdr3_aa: CSAPAGEAFF
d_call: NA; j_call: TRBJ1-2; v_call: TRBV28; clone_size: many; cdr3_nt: TGTGCCAGCAGTTCGGACATGGGCTACACCTTC; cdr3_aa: CASSSDMGYTF
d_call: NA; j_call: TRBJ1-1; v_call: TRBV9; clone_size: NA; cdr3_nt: TGTGCCAGCAGCGTAGAGGGCAGGTTGGGTACTGAAGCTTTCTTT; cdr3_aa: CASSVEGRLGTEAFF
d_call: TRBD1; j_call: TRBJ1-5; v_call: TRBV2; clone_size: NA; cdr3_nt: TGTGCCAGCAGTGGGACAGGGGTGTCGGTCAATCAGCCCCAGCATTTT; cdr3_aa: CASSGTGVSVNQPQHF
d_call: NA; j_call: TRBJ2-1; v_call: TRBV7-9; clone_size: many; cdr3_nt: TGTGCCAGCAGCCAAACAGTGGCCGAGCAGTTCTTC; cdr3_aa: CASSQTVAEQFF
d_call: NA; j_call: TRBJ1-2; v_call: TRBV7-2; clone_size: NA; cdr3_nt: TGTGCCAGCAGCCACGGAGGAACAAACTATGGCTACACCTTC; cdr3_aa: CASSHGGTNYGYTF
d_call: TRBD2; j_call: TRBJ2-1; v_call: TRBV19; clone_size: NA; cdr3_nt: TGTGCCAGCCAAGAAACTAGCGGGATTTTTTTGGAGGATGAGCAGTTCTTC; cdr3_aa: CASQETSGIFLEDEQFF
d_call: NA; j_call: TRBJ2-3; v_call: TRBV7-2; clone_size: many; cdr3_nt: TGTGCCAGCAGCTCGGACAGATGGAACACAGATACGCAGTATTTT; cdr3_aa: CASSSDRWNTDTQYF
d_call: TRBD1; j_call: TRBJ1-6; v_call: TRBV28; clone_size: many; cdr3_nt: TGTGCCACCAGAACGTGGGGACAGGGGCTTTCACCCCTCCACTTT; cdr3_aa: CATRTWGQGLSPLHF
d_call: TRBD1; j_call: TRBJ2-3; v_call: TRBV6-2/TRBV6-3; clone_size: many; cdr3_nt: TGTGCCAGCAGTTACTTCCATTACAGGGACAGGGGGTCAAATACGCAGTATTTT; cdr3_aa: CASSYFHYRDRGSNTQYF
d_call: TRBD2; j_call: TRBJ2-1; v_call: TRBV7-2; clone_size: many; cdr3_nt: TGTGCCAGCATGCTTAGGGGCCCCGGACTAGCGGGAGCGGAGCAGTTCTTC; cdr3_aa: CASMLRGPGLAGAEQFF
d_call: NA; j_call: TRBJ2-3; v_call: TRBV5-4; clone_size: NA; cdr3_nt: TGTGCCAGCAGCCTCCAGCGGAGCACAGATACGCAGTATTTT; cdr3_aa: CASSLQRSTDTQYF
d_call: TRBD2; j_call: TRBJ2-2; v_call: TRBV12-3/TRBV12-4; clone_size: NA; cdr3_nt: TGTGCCAGCAGTCCACTAGCGGGATGGACCGGGGAGCTGTTTTTT; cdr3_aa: CASSPLAGWTGELFF
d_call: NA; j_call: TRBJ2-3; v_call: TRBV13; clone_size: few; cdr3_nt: TGTGCCAGCAGCTCGGGGGGCTTACGCACAGATACGCAGTATTTT; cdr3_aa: CASSSGGLRTDTQYF
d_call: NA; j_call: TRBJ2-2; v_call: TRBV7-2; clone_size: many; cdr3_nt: TGTGCCAGCAGCTTTCCAGGGACCGGGGAGCTGTTTTTT; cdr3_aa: CASSFPGTGELFF
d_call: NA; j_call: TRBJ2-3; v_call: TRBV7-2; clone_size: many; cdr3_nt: TGTGCCAGCAGCCCCGGAGGGGCGGAAGCAGATACGCAGTATTTT; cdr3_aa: CASSPGGAEADTQYF
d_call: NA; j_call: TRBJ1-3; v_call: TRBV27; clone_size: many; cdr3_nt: TGTGCCAGCAGTTTACAAGGGCCGGGTGGAAACACCATATATTTT; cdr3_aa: CASSLQGPGGNTIYF
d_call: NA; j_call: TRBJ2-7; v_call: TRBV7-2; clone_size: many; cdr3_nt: TGTGCCAGCAGCTTAGTCCGGGGGCAGGGCCACGAGCAGTACTTC; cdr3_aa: CASSLVRGQGHEQYF
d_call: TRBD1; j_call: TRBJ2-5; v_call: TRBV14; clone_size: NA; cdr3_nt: TGTGCCAGCAGCCAAGGGACAGGCGGACAAGAGACCCAGTACTTC; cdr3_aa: CASSQGTGGQETQYF
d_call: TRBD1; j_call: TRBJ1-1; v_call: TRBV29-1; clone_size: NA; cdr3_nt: TGCAGCGTTACGGACAGGGGCGGCGGCCTGAACACTGAAGCTTTCTTT; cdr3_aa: CSVTDRGGGLNTEAFF